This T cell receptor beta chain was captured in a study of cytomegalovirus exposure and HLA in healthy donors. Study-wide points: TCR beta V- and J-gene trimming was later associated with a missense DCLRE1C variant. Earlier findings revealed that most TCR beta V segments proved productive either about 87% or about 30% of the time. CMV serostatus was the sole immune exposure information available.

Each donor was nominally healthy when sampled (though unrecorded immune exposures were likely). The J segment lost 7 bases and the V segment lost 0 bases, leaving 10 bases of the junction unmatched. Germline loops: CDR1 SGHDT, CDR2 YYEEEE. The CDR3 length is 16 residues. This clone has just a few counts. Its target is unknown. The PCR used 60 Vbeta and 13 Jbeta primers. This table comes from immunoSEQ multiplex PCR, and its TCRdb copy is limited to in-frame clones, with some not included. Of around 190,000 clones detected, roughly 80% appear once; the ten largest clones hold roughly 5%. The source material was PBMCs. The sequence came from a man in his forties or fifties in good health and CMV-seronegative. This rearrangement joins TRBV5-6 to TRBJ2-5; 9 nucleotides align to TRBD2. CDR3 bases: TGTGCCAGCAGCTTGGGAGGTTGGCTAGCGGGGAGGACCCAGTACTTC. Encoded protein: CASSLGGWLAGRTQYF.